The clone carrying this T cell receptor beta chain was seen repeatedly, ten times or more. The sample originates from a study of T cells in Graves' hyperthyroidism and ophthalmopathy. RNA transcripts were the template for amplifying TCR beta CDR3 regions. The HTBI set primed first-round TCR CDR3 RT-PCR. TCRdb itself ran the multiplex PCR reads through MiXCR, one entry per CDR3 protein. Of around 390,000 distinct CDR3 sequences in the sample, roughly 14% were seen once. Germline V gene data show CDR1 as SEHNR and CDR2 as FQNEAQ (reference sequence). Trimming removed 5 bases at V and 5 bases at J, with 13 bases between. This CDR3 spans 13 amino acids.

The sample was blood. This clonotype originated in a woman in her 30s with Graves' ophthalmopathy. V gene TRBV7-9 combines with J gene TRBJ2-7; TRBD1 might be the D (6 bases). The CDR3 DNA reads TGTGCCAGCAGCCCCGGGACATACGACGAGCAGTACTTC. This encodes CASSPGTYDEQYF.